Below, 23 T cell receptor beta chains from the same sample are listed, as sequenced in a study of shared clonotypes between healthy human individuals. Naivety among CD8 cells was defined by CD45RO negativity and positive CCR7 selection, thereby excluding terminally differentiated effector memory CD45RA+ cells. Here immunoSEQ multiplex PCR was the method, and the copy in TCRdb shows in-frame clones only, minus some. This sample yields millions of clones, of which about 95% are seen a single time; 0.85% to 1.3% belongs to the top ten. Material for sequencing was naive CD8+ T cells sorted from blood. Receptors originate from a man aged 18 to 30 in good health.

The chain carries TRBV4-3 and TRBJ2-1; D is possibly TRBD1 (6 bases). With 1 base removed from V and 6 bases from J, the gap between germline ends came to 13 bases. The CDR3 is made up of 15 amino acids. CDR1 and CDR2 from the germline V gene are LGHNA and YSLEER. The CDR3 nucleotides are TGCGCCAGCAGCCAAGGGGATAGCAGGGGCAATGAGCAGTTCTTC. Its protein is CASSQGDSRGNEQFF.

The chain recombines TRBV15 with TRBJ2-3; 9 bases map to TRBD1. CDR1 and CDR2 (germline): LNHNV, YYDKDF (reference sequence). With V trimmed by 6 bases and J by 3 bases, 10 bases remained unmatched. CDR3 size: 16 residues. CDR3 nucleotides: TGTGCCACCAGAGGACCGGGACAGGGCCAGACAGATACGCAGTATTTT. Protein sequence: CATRGPGQGQTDTQYF.

V is TRBV4-1 and J is TRBJ1-1; tentatively, D is TRBD1 (6 bases). Trimming shortened V by 1 base and J by 5 bases, and 14 bases separated the two germline ends. The CDR3 runs 15 residues. Per germline, CDR1 MGHRA and CDR2 YSYEKL. The CDR3 spells CASSQVTGAKTEAFF. The CDR3, as DNA: TGCGCCAGCAGCCAAGTCACGGGGGCGAAAACTGAAGCTTTCTTT.

CDR3: CASSSTGGMNEQYF. The CDR3 DNA reads TGTGCCAGCAGTTCGACAGGGGGGATGAACGAGCAGTACTTC. The chain links TRBV27 to TRBJ2-7; 9 bases fit TRBD1. The V gene's germline CDR1 is MNHEY and CDR2 SMNVEV (reference sequence). The V segment lost 4 bases and the J segment 5 bases; nucleotides outside the gene matches: 6. The length of the CDR3 is 14 residues.

On this clone itself: Other DNA variants within this sample encode the same CDR3. The V gene is TRBV27, the J gene TRBJ2-7, with D possibly being TRBD1 (5 bases). This CDR3 is 13 amino acids long. V lost 3 bases, J lost 4 bases, and 10 bases lay in between. From germline, CDR1 is MNHEY and CDR2 SMNVEV (reference sequence). CDR3 residues: CASSFSGAYEQYF. The CDR3 nucleotides are TGTGCCAGCAGTTTCAGTGGGGCGTACGAGCAGTACTTC.

CDR3 region: CASSDLDFTEAFF. The CDR3 nucleotides are TGTGCCAGCAGTGACCTAGATTTCACTGAAGCTTTCTTT. The chain carries TRBV6-1 and TRBJ1-1; D is undetermined. From germline, CDR1 is MNHNS and CDR2 SASEGT. This CDR3 spans 13 amino acids. Trimming pared 3 bases from V and 4 bases from J, leaving 9 bases between.

The chain uses TRBV9 and TRBJ1-4; tentative D call: TRBD1 (6 bases). The CDR3 extends over 15 amino acids. Trimming removed 4 bases at V and 3 bases at J, with 13 bases between. Germline CDR1 reads SGDLS; CDR2 reads YYNGEE. This CDR3 reads CASSSEGVPNEKLFF. The CDR3 nucleotides are TGTGCCAGCAGCTCAGAGGGGGTTCCTAATGAAAAACTGTTTTTT.

Notes on this clone: This sample also contains other DNA sequences that code for the same CDR3. The V gene is TRBV10-2, the J gene TRBJ1-1; TRBD1 aligns across 7 bases. J gave up 5 bases and V 6 bases, and 3 bases lay outside the gene matches. The CDR3 length is 12 residues. CDR1 and CDR2 (germline): WSHSY, SAAADI. The CDR3 region is CASRQGGTEAFF. For the CDR3, the DNA is TGCGCCAGCAGGCAGGGGGGGACTGAAGCTTTCTTT.

This chain connects TRBV5-1 to TRBJ2-3, with no clear D. The V end lost 0 bases, the J end lost 2 bases, and 4 bases lay between the germline ends. Per germline, CDR1 SGHRS and CDR2 YFSETQ. The CDR3 runs to 13 residues. The CDR3 DNA reads TGCGCCAGCAGCTTGGATGTCACAGATACGCAGTATTTT. Its translation is CASSLDVTDTQYF.

The chain combines TRBV5-6 with TRBJ2-7; possible D gene TRBD1, 5 bases. Germline V gene sequence: CDR1 SGHDT, CDR2 YYEEEE. CDR3 size: 17 residues. Trimming took off 0 bases at V and 0 bases at J, with 16 bases between the two ends. This chain's CDR3 is CASSLERRDRPSYEQYF. The CDR3 coding sequence is TGTGCCAGCAGCTTGGAGAGGCGCGACAGACCCTCCTACGAGCAGTACTTC.

The table lists this clone with a count of one. The gene calls are TRBV29-1 and TRBJ2-5, with TRBD1 matching over 9 bases. The CDR3 consists of 14 residues. Losses at the gene ends were 3 bases for V and 1 base for J; bases not matched to a gene: 3. Per the germline V gene, CDR1 is SQVTM and CDR2 is ANQGSEA. The CDR3 nucleotides read TGCAGCGTTGACCCGACAGGGGGCCAAGAGACCCAGTACTTC. This codes for CSVDPTGGQETQYF.

The chain is built from TRBV11-2 and TRBJ2-7; D may be TRBD1 (6 bases). Per germline, CDR1 SGHAT and CDR2 FQNNGV. This CDR3 has 14 amino acids. Trimming removed 5 bases at V and 7 bases at J, with 18 bases between. The CDR3 sequence: CASSLRQEWYEQYF. CDR3 nucleotides: TGTGCCAGCAGCCTAAGACAGGAATGGTATGAGCAGTACTTC.

The chain links TRBV28 to TRBJ2-7, with D possibly called TRBD1 or TRBD2 (5 bases each). Germline loops: CDR1 MDHEN, CDR2 SYDVKM. The CDR3 has 14 residues. V was trimmed by 6 bases and J by 3 bases, leaving 15 bases between them. For the CDR3, the DNA is TGTGCCAGCAGAACTCGGGACGGCAACTACGAGCAGTACTTC. It codes for CASRTRDGNYEQYF. Variable domain in full (rest from reference TRBV28 and TRBJ2-7): DVKVTQSSRYLVKRTGEKVFLECVQDMDHENMFWYRQDPGLGLRLIYFSYDVKMKEKGDIPEGYSVSREKKERFSLILESASTNQTSMYLCASRTRDGNYEQYFGPGTRLTVT.

V gene TRBV27 combines with J gene TRBJ2-7; 7 bases map to TRBD1. The CDR3 covers 14 residues. J gave up 7 bases and V 2 bases, and 8 bases lay outside the gene matches. The germline V gene encodes CDR1 MNHEY and CDR2 SMNVEV (reference sequence). CDR3 sequence: CASSLGRDRDEQYF. Written as DNA, the CDR3 is TGTGCCAGCAGTTTAGGCCGAGACAGGGATGAGCAGTACTTC.

The V gene is TRBV28, the J gene TRBJ2-3, with D hard to call. The V gene's germline CDR1 is MDHEN and CDR2 SYDVKM. Trimming removed 4 bases from V and 5 bases from J, with 10 bases in between. CDR3 length: 13 amino acids. As DNA, the CDR3 is TGTGCCAGCAGTTATCCCAACCAAGATACGCAGTATTTT. It codes for CASSYPNQDTQYF. Supplemented by reference TRBV28 and TRBJ2-3, the full variable domain reads DVKVTQSSRYLVKRTGEKVFLECVQDMDHENMFWYRQDPGLGLRLIYFSYDVKMKEKGDIPEGYSVSREKKERFSLILESASTNQTSMYLCASSYPNQDTQYFGPGTRLTVL.

The V gene is TRBV13, the J gene TRBJ2-7; 12 nucleotides line up with TRBD2. V lost 0 bases, J lost 0 bases, and 0 bases stayed unmatched. CDR3 length: 16 amino acids. Germline V lookup: CDR1 PRHDT, CDR2 FYEKMQ (reference sequence). CDR3 sequence: CASSLGGLAGSYEQYF. The CDR3 DNA reads TGTGCCAGCAGCTTAGGGGGACTAGCGGGCTCCTACGAGCAGTACTTC.

Comments on this clone: The same CDR3 can be traced to other DNA sequences in this sample. The rearrangement links TRBV5-6 to TRBJ2-7, with D possibly TRBD1 on 6 matching bases. The CDR3 is 15 residues long. Germline CDR1 reads SGHDT; CDR2 reads YYEEEE. V lost 3 bases to trimming and J lost 0 bases, with 13 bases between them. The CDR3, as DNA: TGTGCCAGCAGCTCAGAACAGGGTTCCTCCTACGAGCAGTACTTC. Translation gives CASSSEQGSSYEQYF.

The chain carries TRBV7-9 and TRBJ1-2, with 9 bases that match TRBD1. Germline values: CDR1 SEHNR, CDR2 FQNEAQ (reference sequence). Unmatched junction bases numbered 9, after V lost 1 base and J lost 3 bases. This CDR3 is built from 17 residues. The CDR3, as DNA: TGTGCCAGCAGCTTAGATACAGGGGGCTTAGGTGACTATGGCTACACCTTC. It specifies CASSLDTGGLGDYGYTF.

This chain uses TRBV4-1 with TRBJ2-2, with no clear D. The germline V gene has CDR1 MGHRA and CDR2 YSYEKL. Trimming took off 0 bases at V and 1 base at J, with 6 bases between the two ends. The CDR3 spans 15 residues. CDR3 protein: CASSQELRNTGELFF. CDR3 DNA sequence: TGCGCCAGCAGCCAAGAACTAAGGAACACCGGGGAGCTGTTTTTT.

CDR3 loop: CARSLEVVPPHEKLFF. For the CDR3, the DNA is TGTGCCAGAAGCTTGGAGGTCGTTCCCCCCCATGAAAAACTGTTTTTT. The rearrangement links TRBV5-3 to TRBJ1-4, with D unclear. TRBV5-3 is given ORF status, its function remaining uncertain. CDR3 length: 16 amino acids. V was cut by 0 bases and J by 6 bases, with 15 bases left in between.

The gene calls are TRBV14 and TRBJ1-2, with 12 bases identical to TRBD1. Germline assignment: CDR1 SGHDN and CDR2 FVKESK. Trimming cost V 3 bases and J 4 bases; bases outside gene matches: 3. The CDR3 is made up of 15 amino acids. The DNA for the CDR3 is TGTGCCAGCAGCCAGGGACAGGGGGCGATCTATGGCTACACCTTC. Its protein product is CASSQGQGAIYGYTF.

The genes are TRBV27 and TRBJ2-6; D remains ambiguous. There are 15 residues in the CDR3. The V and J ends lost 5 bases and 0 bases respectively, with 8 bases between them. Looked up from germline, CDR1 is MNHEY and CDR2 is SMNVEV (reference sequence). The CDR3 DNA follows: TGTGCCAGCAGTCTCCACGGCTCTGGGGCCAACGTCCTGACTTTC. Translation gives CASSLHGSGANVLTF.

The chain is built from TRBV7-9 and TRBJ2-1; D gene ambiguous. Germline V gene data show CDR1 as SEHNR and CDR2 as FQNEAQ (reference sequence). This CDR3 has 14 amino acids. Trimming stripped 2 bases from V and 2 bases from J, with 7 bases between. CDR3 residues: CASSLPSPYNEQFF. CDR3 nucleotide sequence: TGTGCCAGCAGCTTACCCAGCCCCTACAATGAGCAGTTCTTC.